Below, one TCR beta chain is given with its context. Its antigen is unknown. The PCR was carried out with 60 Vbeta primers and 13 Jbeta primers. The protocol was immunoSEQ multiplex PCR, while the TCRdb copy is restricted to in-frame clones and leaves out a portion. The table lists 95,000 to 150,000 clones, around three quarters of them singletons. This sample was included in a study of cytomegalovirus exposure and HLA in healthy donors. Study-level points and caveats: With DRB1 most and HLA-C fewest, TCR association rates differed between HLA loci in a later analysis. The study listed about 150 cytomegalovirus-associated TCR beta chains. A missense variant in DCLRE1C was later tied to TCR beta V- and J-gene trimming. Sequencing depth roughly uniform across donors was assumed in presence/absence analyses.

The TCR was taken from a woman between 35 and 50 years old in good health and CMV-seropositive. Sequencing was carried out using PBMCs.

DNA for the CDR3: TGTGCCAGCAGTGAAGCATCGACTAGCGGCGGGGCAGATACGCAGTATTTT. Residues: CASSEASTSGGADTQYF. The chain employs TRBV6-1 and TRBJ2-3; the match to TRBD2 covers 9 bases. Losses at the gene ends were 0 bases for V and 4 bases for J; bases not matched to a gene: 8. This CDR3 has 17 amino acids. From germline, CDR1 is MNHNS and CDR2 SASEGT.